This T cell receptor beta chain was recorded in a study of blood T cell repertoires in COVID-19. About the research overall: Sample material is recorded as cDNA or gDNA derived from T cells, B-cell-depleted T cells, or PBMCs.

How the authors handled the data: Estimated nucleated cell counts came from reference gene primer amplification. Here immunoSEQ multiplex PCR was the method, and the copy in TCRdb shows in-frame clones only, minus some. V and J calls and clone size are those listed in that table; D and trimming were worked out from the DNA. The profile shows under 70,000 clones, approximately 90% of them singletons. The ends lost 0 bases at V and 5 bases at J; junction bases unmatched: 8. The CDR3 has 17 residues. Germline CDR1 is ENHRY and CDR2 is SYGVKD. The chain is built from TRBV10-3 and TRBJ2-1; TRBD2 agrees at 9 bases. What was sequenced was peripheral blood. This clonotype was obtained from a human donor with active COVID-19. The donor label of this sample is uncertain. CDR3 sequence (DNA): TGTGCCATCAGTGAGTCATGGTTAGCGGGAGAGCACAATGAGCAGTTCTTC. Amino acid sequence: CAISESWLAGEHNEQFF.